The rows below give T cell receptor beta chains drawn from one sample of a study of blood T cell repertoires in COVID-19. TCRdb's copy holds only in-frame clones and misses some; the assay was immunoSEQ multiplex PCR. The sample shows about 230,000 clones, 70% to 85% of them seen only once. Sequencing used peripheral blood. These receptors were obtained from a man in his forties or fifties who had recovered from COVID-19. The CDR3 runs from the conserved cysteine through the conserved F or W. Fields, in order: V gene, D gene, CDR3 protein. The D gene is left open where the match is weak.

V gene: TRBV9; D gene: .; CDR3 protein: CASSDAGGEKLFF
V gene: TRBV11-3; D gene: .; CDR3 protein: CASRTGFNYEQYF
V gene: TRBV5-4; D gene: .; CDR3 protein: CASRNRQGKASGNPFNEQFF
V gene: TRBV27; D gene: TRBD1; CDR3 protein: CASSFRDLTGTGLNSPLHF
V gene: TRBV4-1; D gene: .; CDR3 protein: CASSHRTTPAYNEQFF
V gene: TRBV30; D gene: .; CDR3 protein: CAWRRLIGGIQYF
V gene: TRBV14; D gene: .; CDR3 protein: CASSQDLAGAAQETQYF
V gene: TRBV7-9; D gene: TRBD1; CDR3 protein: CASSVGGRDTEAFF
V gene: TRBV9; D gene: .; CDR3 protein: CASSVTGTNTGELFF
V gene: TRBV6-1; D gene: .; CDR3 protein: CASSERGGNTGELFF
V gene: TRBV5-8; D gene: .; CDR3 protein: CASSLEVGGRRFNQPQHF
V gene: TRBV6-2/TRBV6-3; D gene: .; CDR3 protein: CASSYQTDSFF
V gene: TRBV27; D gene: .; CDR3 protein: CASRNPGAGYGYTF
V gene: TRBV5-1; D gene: TRBD1; CDR3 protein: CASSISGTGGEAFF
V gene: TRBV15; D gene: .; CDR3 protein: CATSTRVQETQYF
V gene: TRBV6-2/TRBV6-3; D gene: TRBD2; CDR3 protein: CASSYPRLAGGGGEQFF
V gene: TRBV6-5; D gene: TRBD2; CDR3 protein: CASSFSGRNTGELFF
V gene: TRBV19; D gene: .; CDR3 protein: CASSNSNSRINGYTF
V gene: TRBV5-4; D gene: .; CDR3 protein: CASSFGLSGNTIYF
V gene: TRBV10-3; D gene: TRBD1; CDR3 protein: CAISEGTGDGYTF
V gene: TRBV6-5; D gene: TRBD1; CDR3 protein: CASATGDPRNEQFF
V gene: TRBV14; D gene: TRBD2; CDR3 protein: CASSHTPRLLAGSGELFF
V gene: TRBV19; D gene: TRBD1; CDR3 protein: CASSTGTGRFEQFF
V gene: TRBV5-1; D gene: TRBD2; CDR3 protein: CASSQTGTSGRGNEQYF
V gene: TRBV9; D gene: TRBD1; CDR3 protein: CASSPQPPGGGTDTQYF
V gene: TRBV5-1; D gene: TRBD1; CDR3 protein: CASSKVSQGAKETQYF
V gene: TRBV4-3; D gene: TRBD2; CDR3 protein: CASSQATSASGANTGELFF
V gene: TRBV6-5; D gene: .; CDR3 protein: CASITGYGQETQYF
V gene: TRBV7-2; D gene: .; CDR3 protein: CASSLRRGGEQYF
V gene: TRBV4-3; D gene: .; CDR3 protein: CASSQDRDNEQFF
V gene: TRBV19; D gene: .; CDR3 protein: CASSIIVTGLGETQYF
V gene: TRBV5-5; D gene: .; CDR3 protein: CASSPPFTSNTGELFF
V gene: TRBV7-2; D gene: .; CDR3 protein: CASSPIGGGMETQYF
V gene: TRBV19; D gene: .; CDR3 protein: CASTDAGGSGNTIYF
V gene: TRBV7-9; D gene: .; CDR3 protein: CASQGFNTGELFF
V gene: TRBV7-2; D gene: TRBD2; CDR3 protein: CASSPTSGWDTDTQYF
V gene: TRBV19; D gene: .; CDR3 protein: CASNTGGGAGGYTF
V gene: TRBV11-3; D gene: TRBD2; CDR3 protein: CASSLSPSGGNEQFF
V gene: TRBV19; D gene: .; CDR3 protein: CASSITPPTSTDTQYF
V gene: TRBV18; D gene: .; CDR3 protein: CASSPLRMNTEAFF
V gene: TRBV19; D gene: .; CDR3 protein: CASSPGIVNTEAFF
V gene: TRBV18; D gene: TRBD1; CDR3 protein: CASSPGTVNEQFF
V gene: TRBV7-9; D gene: .; CDR3 protein: CASSLTDSAQPQHF
V gene: TRBV20-1; D gene: .; CDR3 protein: CSASLEGGSYEQYF